The sequence of this TCR beta chain was determined in a study of blood T cell repertoires in COVID-19. At the level of the study: Italy, Spain and the United States were the sources of the convalescent and acute COVID-19 samples.

Assay: immunoSEQ multiplex PCR; the TCRdb copy retains only in-frame clones and omits some. This sample has fewer than 45,000 clones; 80% to 90% occur once, and the top ten carry approximately 13%. V trimming: 10 bases; J trimming: 4 bases; junction bases outside the gene matches: 4. This CDR3 has 12 amino acids. Germline V gene data show CDR1 as MNHEY and CDR2 as SVGAGI. The specimen sequenced was peripheral blood. The J gene is TRBJ1-2, the V gene TRBV6-5; 9 nucleotides agree with TRBD1. The source is a human donor in a cohort sampled during active COVID-19. CDR3 in amino acids: CATVTGGYGYTF. The CDR3 DNA follows: TGTGCCACCGTGACAGGGGGCTATGGCTACACCTTC.